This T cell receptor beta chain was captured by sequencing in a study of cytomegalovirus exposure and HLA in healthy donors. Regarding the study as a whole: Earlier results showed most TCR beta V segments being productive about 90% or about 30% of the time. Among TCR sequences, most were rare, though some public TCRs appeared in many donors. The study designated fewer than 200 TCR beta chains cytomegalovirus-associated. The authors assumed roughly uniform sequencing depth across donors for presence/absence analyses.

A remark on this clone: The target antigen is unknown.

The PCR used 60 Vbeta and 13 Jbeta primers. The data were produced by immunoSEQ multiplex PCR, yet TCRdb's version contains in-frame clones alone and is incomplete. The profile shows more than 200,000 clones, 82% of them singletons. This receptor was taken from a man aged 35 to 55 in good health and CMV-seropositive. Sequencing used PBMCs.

The CDR3, as DNA: TGTGCCAGCAGTTACAGGGGGCTGGCTAATGAAAAACTGTTTTTT. Encoded protein: CASSYRGLANEKLFF. The genes are TRBV6-5 and TRBJ1-4, with 7 bases fitting TRBD1. From germline, CDR1 is MNHEY and CDR2 SVGAGI. After removal of 2 bases from V and 3 bases from J, the junction contained 3 bases not matched to a gene. CDR3 length: 15 residues.